Listed here are 5 T cell receptor beta chains from one sample, sequenced in a study of control samples from healthy donors and cancer patients. Produced via immunoSEQ multiplex PCR; TCRdb's table is partial and in-frame only. The table has around 200,000 clones, 85% to 95% seen once. Material for sequencing was blood. Every receptor here comes from a man aged 45-65 years in good health.

As to this clone: This sample includes further DNA sequences coding for the same CDR3. This chain uses TRBV7-8 with TRBJ2-5; 8 nucleotides align to TRBD1. The CDR3 contains 16 residues. The V gene's germline CDR1 is SGHVS and CDR2 FQNEAQ. The J segment lost 5 bases and the V segment lost 1 base, leaving 9 bases of the junction unmatched. CDR3 sequence reads: CASSLVPGGRGETQYF. The CDR3 region has the DNA TGTGCCAGCAGCTTAGTTCCAGGGGGCCGTGGGGAGACCCAGTACTTC.

This clone was detected once. The rearrangement uses TRBV27 and TRBJ2-7; 10 bases are shared with TRBD1. CDR1 is MNHEY and CDR2 is SMNVEV in the germline V gene (reference sequence). The CDR3 has 14 amino acids. With 6 bases clipped from V and 2 bases from J, the junction kept 4 bases outside the gene matches. The CDR3 DNA follows: TGTGCCAGCAGACGGGGACAGGGGACCTACGAGCAGTACTTC. Translating it yields CASRRGQGTYEQYF.

This chain links TRBV18 with TRBJ1-2; a possible D gene is TRBD1 (5 bases). Trimming took off 4 bases at V and 0 bases at J, with 9 bases between the two ends. The CDR3 contains 14 residues. Germline CDR1 is KGHSH and CDR2 is LQKENI. CDR3 nucleotides: TGTGCCAGCTCACAAACGACAGCTAACTATGGCTACACCTTC. Amino acids: CASSQTTANYGYTF. The full variable domain, completed using reference TRBV18 and TRBJ1-2, is NAGVMQNPRHLVRRRGQEARLRCSPMKGHSHVYWYRQLPEEGLKFMVYLQKENIIDESGMPKERFSAEFPKEGPSILRIQQVVRGDSAAYFCASSQTTANYGYTFGSGTRLTVV.

The chain employs TRBV3-1 (or the pseudogene TRBV3-2) and TRBJ2-2; 14 bases agree with TRBD2. The CDR3 has 18 residues. V was pared by 0 bases and J by 5 bases, with 5 bases of the junction left unmatched. The germline CDR1 and CDR2 sequences are LGHDT and YNNKEL (reference sequence). Here the CDR3 reads CASSQEGTSGGWTGELFF. In DNA form, the CDR3 reads TGTGCCAGCAGCCAAGAGGGGACTAGCGGGGGTTGGACCGGGGAGCTGTTTTTT.

The chain combines TRBV19 with TRBJ1-1, with 7 bases lining up with TRBD1. The CDR3 has 14 amino acids. Trimming took 7 bases from V and 0 from J; bases not matched to a gene: 5. Germline loops: CDR1 LNHDA, CDR2 SQIVND (reference sequence). CDR3 sequence: CASKQGGMNTEAFF. The CDR3 region has the DNA TGTGCCAGTAAGCAGGGGGGGATGAACACTGAAGCTTTCTTT.